One sample yielded the 9 T cell receptor beta chains listed below, sequenced in a study of somatic mutations in cytotoxic T cells in rheumatoid arthritis. Profiling relied on immunoSEQ multiplex PCR, and the TCRdb table lists in-frame clones only, not all of them. The sample consists of thousands of clones, approximately 75% of them appearing once. Sample: CD8+ T cells sorted from blood, taken at a follow-up visit. These receptors all stem from a woman aged 70-85 years with rheumatoid arthritis.

The chain uses TRBV27 and TRBJ2-1, with 11 bases identical to TRBD2. With V trimmed by 7 bases and J by 4 bases, 9 bases remained unmatched. The germline V gene encodes CDR1 MNHEY and CDR2 SMNVEV (reference sequence). This CDR3 spans 16 amino acids. The DNA of the CDR3 is TGTGCCAGCAAGACTCAGTTAGCGGGAGGGTACAATGAGCAGTTCTTC. Translation: CASKTQLAGGYNEQFF.

This chain joins TRBV6-5 and TRBJ1-1; D perhaps matches TRBD1 (5 bases). CDR1 is MNHEY and CDR2 is SVGAGI in the germline V gene. This CDR3 region has 15 residues. Trimming removed 0 bases from V and 2 bases from J, with 10 bases in between. Here the CDR3 reads CASSYSTARNTEAFF. The CDR3 DNA follows: TGTGCCAGCAGTTACTCGACAGCCCGTAACACTGAAGCTTTCTTT.

V is TRBV10-2 and J is TRBJ2-1; D call uncertain. The germline CDR1 and CDR2 sequences are WSHSY and SAAADI. Deletions cut 4 bases from V and 8 bases from J, with 9 bases between. This CDR3 contains 12 residues. The CDR3 loop is CASSGQVDEQFF. The CDR3 DNA follows: TGCGCCAGCAGTGGGCAGGTCGATGAGCAGTTCTTC.

This clone was found once. The rearrangement links TRBV9 to TRBJ2-3; 12 bases fit TRBD2. After removal of 3 bases from V and 3 bases from J, the junction contained 2 bases not matched to a gene. Per the germline V gene, CDR1 is SGDLS and CDR2 is YYNGEE. This CDR3 contains 15 residues. The CDR3 sequence is CASSDGTSGTDTQYF. The CDR3, as DNA: TGTGCCAGCAGCGACGGGACTAGCGGGACAGATACGCAGTATTTT.

The gene calls are TRBV19 and TRBJ2-2; 11 bases line up with TRBD1. The J segment lost 5 bases and the V segment lost 6 bases, leaving 2 bases of the junction unmatched. Germline lookup yields CDR1 LNHDA and CDR2 SQIVND (reference sequence). There are 14 residues in the CDR3. CDR3 nucleotide sequence: TGTGCCAGTAGAGGGACAGGGGGGACCGGGGAGCTGTTTTTT. The encoded protein is CASRGTGGTGELFF. Supplemented by reference TRBV19 and TRBJ2-2, the full variable domain reads DGGITQSPKYLFRKEGQNVTLSCEQNLNHDAMYWYRQDPGQGLRLIYYSQIVNDFQKGDIAEGYSVSREKKESFPLTVTSAQKNPTAFYLCASRGTGGTGELFFGEGSRLTVL.

The table lists this clone with a count of one. J is TRBJ2-2 and V is TRBV14, with D possibly being TRBD2 (6 bases). CDR1 is SGHDN, CDR2 FVKESK, per germline. The V and J ends lost 1 base and 6 bases respectively, with 9 bases between them. This CDR3 is 14 amino acids long. The DNA of the CDR3 is TGTGCCAGCAGCCAAGTTACGGGGGCCGGGGAGCTGTTTTTT. This gives the protein CASSQVTGAGELFF.

This clone was counted between two and nine times. The chain combines TRBV9 with TRBJ1-1; weak D call: TRBD1 (5 bases). V lost 3 bases, J lost 8 bases, and 14 bases lay in between. CDR1 and CDR2 from the germline V gene are SGDLS and YYNGEE. This CDR3 comprises 13 residues. The CDR3 DNA is TGTGCCAGCAGCGCCGGGGGTAGATTGGAAGCTTTCTTT. It yields the protein CASSAGGRLEAFF. Complete variable domain (other parts from reference TRBV9 and TRBJ1-1): DSGVTQTPKHLITATGQRVTLRCSPRSGDLSVYWYQQSLDQGLQFLIQYYNGEERAKGNILERFSAQQFPDLHSELNLSSLELGDSALYFCASSAGGRLEAFFGQGTRLTVV.

The gene calls are TRBV19 and TRBJ2-3; weak D call: TRBD1 (6 bases). Between the trimmed V and J ends, which lost 1 base and 6 bases, there was a span of 14 bases. CDR1 and CDR2 (germline): LNHDA, SQIVND (reference sequence). The CDR3 extends over 15 amino acids. The CDR3 DNA sequence: TGTGCCAGTAGTATAGGGTCCAGGGGCAGCGATACGCAGTATTTT. Amino acid sequence: CASSIGSRGSDTQYF.

CDR3 sequence reads: CASSLSPRRSLYEQYF. CDR3 sequence (DNA): TGTGCCAGCAGCTTATCCCCGAGGCGCAGCCTCTACGAGCAGTACTTC. The rearrangement uses TRBV7-9 and TRBJ2-7; D ambiguous. V shed 2 bases and J shed 3 bases, with 17 bases lying between them. Germline V gene data show CDR1 as SEHNR and CDR2 as FQNEAQ (reference sequence). CDR3 length: 16 residues.